Following are 21 T cell receptor beta chains from one sample sequenced in a study of beta chain features in type 1 diabetes. Sequencing targeted expressed TCRB transcripts, as all isolated RNA had been reverse transcribed. TCRdb's copy holds only in-frame clones and misses some; the assay was immunoSEQ multiplex PCR. The sample consists of under 800,000 clones, around 16% of them appearing once. Sequencing was performed on naive CD4+ T cells from blood. The receptors were gathered from a young man in good health.

This clone was counted only a few times. The chain combines TRBV27 with TRBJ1-1, with D perhaps matching TRBD1 (5 bases). The germline V gene has CDR1 MNHEY and CDR2 SMNVEV (reference sequence). V shed 4 bases and J shed 0 bases, with 12 bases lying between them. The CDR3 loop spans 15 amino acids. In DNA form, the CDR3 reads TGTGCCAGCAGTTGGGGGGAACGGATGAACACTGAAGCTTTCTTT. Its protein product is CASSWGERMNTEAFF.

The chain combines TRBV4-3 with TRBJ2-7, with D perhaps TRBD2 (6 bases). Deletions cut 1 base from V and 3 bases from J, with 13 bases between. The CDR3 has 15 amino acids. Germline assignment: CDR1 LGHNA and CDR2 YSLEER. The CDR3 protein is CASSQVGGNHYEQYF. The CDR3 DNA reads as TGCGCCAGCAGCCAAGTAGGCGGGAATCACTACGAGCAGTACTTC.

This clone was recorded a few times. The chain joins TRBV18 to TRBJ2-7; D is unresolved. With 2 bases removed from V and 4 bases from J, the gap between germline ends came to 15 bases. Germline assignment: CDR1 KGHSH and CDR2 LQKENI. There are 15 residues in the CDR3. The CDR3 nucleotides are TGTGCCAGCTCACCAAGGGCGTCCAACAAGTACGAGCAGTACTTC. The encoded protein is CASSPRASNKYEQYF.

The rearrangement uses TRBV28 and TRBJ1-2; D possibly corresponds to TRBD1 (6 bases). Trimming stripped 6 bases from V and 3 bases from J, with 14 bases between. The CDR3 contains 14 residues. Germline CDR1 is MDHEN and CDR2 is SYDVKM. The CDR3 nucleotides read TGTGCCAGCAGCGCGCCGGGGGGCCACTATGGCTACACCTTC. Its translation is CASSAPGGHYGYTF.

The chain employs TRBV15 and TRBJ1-2; D not resolved. This CDR3 has 13 residues. Trimming cost V 5 bases and J 4 bases, with 11 bases left between them. The germline CDR1 and CDR2 sequences are LNHNV and YYDKDF (reference sequence). Here the CDR3 DNA reads TGTGCCACCAGCCTAACACTTTTCTATGGCTACACCTTC. Its protein is CATSLTLFYGYTF.

The sample holds a few counts of this clone. The chain links TRBV7-8 to TRBJ1-5, with no clear D. The germline CDR1 and CDR2 sequences are SGHVS and FQNEAQ. V lost 4 bases and J lost 0, with 19 bases in between. The CDR3 is 18 amino acids. CDR3 DNA sequence: TGTGCCAGCAGCTCCTACCCTTCGACTGGCAATAGCAATCAGCCCCAGCATTTT. Its protein product is CASSSYPSTGNSNQPQHF.

This clone came up many times. Other nucleotide sequences from this sample produce the same CDR3. The rearrangement uses TRBV7-9 and TRBJ2-5; D unresolved. The CDR3 spans 11 residues. The germline gives CDR1 SEHNR, CDR2 FQNEAQ (reference sequence). V was trimmed by 4 bases and J by 0 bases, leaving 0 bases between them. The CDR3 region has the DNA TGTGCCAGCAGCTACCAAGAGACCCAGTACTTC. Protein sequence: CASSYQETQYF.

This clone was detected only a few times. The gene calls are TRBV30 and TRBJ2-7; maybe TRBD2 (6 bases). The V end lost 2 bases, the J end lost 9 bases, and 20 bases lay between the germline ends. This CDR3 spans 14 amino acids. Germline CDR1 and CDR2: GTSNPN and SVGIG (reference sequence). The CDR3 DNA sequence: TGTGCCTGGAGTCCTCCCCCGGGGGAAAGGGGGCAGTACTTC. It encodes CAWSPPPGERGQYF.

The rearrangement joins TRBV4-2 to TRBJ2-1; TRBD2 is a possible D gene (6 bases). Germline V lookup: CDR1 LGHNA, CDR2 YNFKEQ. Deletions cut 1 base from V and 2 bases from J, with 6 bases between. This CDR3 is built from 14 residues. The CDR3 sequence is CASSQAGAYNEQFF. CDR3 DNA: TGTGCCAGCAGCCAAGCGGGGGCCTACAATGAGCAGTTCTTC.

This clone was observed a handful of times. A much larger clone differs from this one at a single base, so this may be a read error. Different DNA sequences within this sample yield the same CDR3. V usage is TRBV4-1 and J usage is TRBJ2-3; D gene uncertain. Trimming removed 1 base from V and 4 bases from J, with 0 bases in between. The length of the CDR3 is 11 residues. CDR1 is MGHRA, CDR2 YSYEKL, per germline. This CDR3 reads CASSQADTQYF. The CDR3 DNA follows: TGCGCCAGCAGCCAAGCAGATACGCAGTATTTT.

The rearrangement links TRBV4-2 to TRBJ1-5; D gene uncertain. Per the germline V gene, CDR1 is LGHNA and CDR2 is YNFKEQ. V was pared by 3 bases and J by 1 base, with 7 bases between. CDR3 length equals 14 residues. The CDR3 DNA follows: TGTGCCAGCAGCCACCGAGGGAGCAATCAGCCCCAGCATTTT. Translated: CASSHRGSNQPQHF.

This clone was seen only a few times. The chain is built from TRBV2 and TRBJ2-1, with TRBD2 identical over 9 bases. Germline V gene data show CDR1 as SNHLY and CDR2 as FYNNEI. V lost 7 bases, J lost 5 bases, and 3 bases stayed unmatched. The CDR3 is 13 amino acids. CDR3 sequence: CASKRGAHNEQFF. CDR3 coding DNA: TGTGCCAGCAAGCGGGGGGCTCACAATGAGCAGTTCTTC.

The J gene is TRBJ2-2, the V gene TRBV9; D may be TRBD2 (5 bases). This CDR3 has 16 residues. The V end lost 3 bases, the J end lost 6 bases, and 18 bases lay between the germline ends. From germline, CDR1 is SGDLS and CDR2 YYNGEE. In DNA, the CDR3 is TGTGCCAGCAGCGGGCCAATAAGGGCGCGGGCCGGGGAGCTGTTTTTT. This sequence encodes CASSGPIRARAGELFF.

This clone was found a few times. Other DNA sequences within the sample encode an identical CDR3. The V gene is TRBV5-1, the J gene TRBJ2-5; 7 bases fit TRBD2. Germline CDR1 reads SGHRS; CDR2 reads YFSETQ. This CDR3 comprises 13 residues. V shed 2 bases, J shed 3 bases, and the junction held 1 base outside the gene matches. This chain's CDR3 is CASSFGTKETQYF. CDR3 in DNA: TGCGCCAGCAGCTTCGGGACTAAAGAGACCCAGTACTTC.

The genes are TRBV28 and TRBJ2-7; D could derive from TRBD1 or TRBD2 (5 bases each). Germline V CDR1 and CDR2: MDHEN, SYDVKM. The CDR3 length is 12 residues. With 8 bases removed from V and 4 bases from J, the gap between germline ends came to 12 bases. CDR3: CASGLGVYEQYF. In nucleotides, the CDR3 is TGTGCCAGCGGCTTGGGGGTTTACGAGCAGTACTTC.

The chain uses TRBV10-3 and TRBJ2-2, with TRBD2 identical over 8 bases. Trimming removed 7 bases from V and 5 bases from J; junction bases left unmatched: 6. This CDR3 is built from 14 residues. Germline V gives CDR1 ENHRY, CDR2 SYGVKD. The CDR3 sequence is CAITPTGGTGELFF. DNA of the CDR3: TGTGCCATCACCCCTACGGGAGGGACCGGGGAGCTGTTTTTT.

This clone was recorded a few times. V and J are TRBV5-1 and TRBJ2-7; no clear D gene. In germline, CDR1 is SGHRS, CDR2 YFSETQ. There are 11 residues in the CDR3. The V and J ends lost 0 bases and 2 bases respectively, with 0 bases between them. CDR3 region: CASSLAYEQYF. The CDR3 region has the DNA TGCGCCAGCAGCTTGGCCTACGAGCAGTACTTC.

J is TRBJ2-7 and V is TRBV27; D is unresolved. This CDR3 contains 14 residues. Trimming took off 8 bases at V and 0 bases at J, with 14 bases between the two ends. The germline gives CDR1 MNHEY, CDR2 SMNVEV (reference sequence). For the CDR3, the DNA is TGTGCCAGCGGTACTCCTGTATCCTCCTACGAGCAGTACTTC. This translates into CASGTPVSSYEQYF.

This clone turned up a few times. The V call is TRBV30, the J call TRBJ1-4, with a tentative D call TRBD1 (5 bases). The CDR3 has 16 residues. Trimming shortened V by 4 bases and J by 4 bases, and 19 bases separated the two germline ends. Germline-derived CDR1 and CDR2 are GTSNPN and SVGIG (reference sequence). DNA for the CDR3: TGTGCCTGGACGCGGGGCAGGGTGGCAATTAATGAAAAACTGTTTTTT. It encodes CAWTRGRVAINEKLFF. The whole variable domain, remainder taken from reference TRBV30 and TRBJ1-4, is SQTIHQWPATLVQPVGSPLSLECTVEGTSNPNLYWYRQAAGRGLQLLFYSVGIGQISSEVPQNLSASRPQDRQFILSSKKLLLSDSGFYLCAWTRGRVAINEKLFFGSGTQLSVL.

Only a few counts were recorded for this clone. The chain recombines TRBV5-4 with TRBJ1-6; D is ambiguous. This CDR3 region has 14 residues. The V end lost 5 bases, the J end lost 5 bases, and 11 bases lay between the germline ends. Looked up from germline, CDR1 is SGHNT and CDR2 is YYREEE (reference sequence). The CDR3, as DNA: TGTGCCAGCAGTCCCAGGAGGGATAATTCACCCCTCCACTTT. Translating gives CASSPRRDNSPLHF.

This clone was seen only a few times. The gene calls are TRBV19 and TRBJ1-1, with D tentatively TRBD1 (6 bases). There are 14 residues in the CDR3. Trimming cost V 4 bases and J 1 base, with 10 bases left between them. Germline V gives CDR1 LNHDA, CDR2 SQIVND (reference sequence). CDR3 sequence reads: CASSTLGQNTEAFF. DNA of the CDR3: TGTGCCAGTAGTACCTTGGGACAGAACACTGAAGCTTTCTTT.